A single sample gave rise to the 17 T cell receptor beta chains below, sequenced in a study of blood T cell repertoires in COVID-19. Clones were sequenced by immunoSEQ multiplex PCR, and TCRdb holds only the in-frame ones, with some missing. Among 290,000 or so clones listed, 65% to 90% were seen once. The sequencing input was peripheral blood. These receptors all come from a man in his fifties or sixties with active or convalescent COVID-19.

The chain links TRBV28 to TRBJ1-2, with unresolved D. This CDR3 spans 12 amino acids. The V gene lost 1 base and the J gene lost 4 bases, with 4 bases spanning the gap. Germline V CDR1 and CDR2: MDHEN, SYDVKM. The CDR3 loop is CASSLLAYGYTF. The CDR3 DNA is TGTGCCAGCAGTTTATTAGCCTATGGCTACACCTTC.

This CDR3 reads CASSRYRVYEQYF. CDR3 nucleotides: TGTGCCAGCAGCCGGTACAGGGTCTACGAGCAGTACTTC. This sequence joins TRBV7-2 and TRBJ2-7, with D tentatively TRBD1 (6 bases). CDR1 and CDR2 (germline): SGHTA, FQGNSA. V was pared by 5 bases and J by 3 bases, with 11 bases between. CDR3 length equals 13 residues. The full variable domain, its missing parts supplied by reference TRBV7-2 and TRBJ2-7, is GAGVSQSPSNKVTEKGKDVELRCDPISGHTALYWYRQSLGQGLEFLIYFQGNSAPDKSGLPSDRFSAERTGGSVSTLTIQRTQQEDSAVYLCASSRYRVYEQYFGPGTRLTVT.

V is TRBV28 and J is TRBJ2-2; a weak D match, TRBD2 (5 bases). Germline V gene lookup returns CDR1 MDHEN and CDR2 SYDVKM. With 5 bases removed from V and 5 bases from J, the gap between germline ends came to 12 bases. CDR3 length equals 14 residues. For the CDR3, the DNA is TGTGCCAGCAGTGATCCCTCGGGGACCGGGGAGCTGTTTTTT. Protein sequence: CASSDPSGTGELFF.

The V and J genes are TRBV13 and TRBJ1-5; D perhaps matches TRBD1 (5 bases). Looked up from germline, CDR1 is PRHDT and CDR2 is FYEKMQ (reference sequence). The germline V and J ends were trimmed by 5 bases and 7 bases, with 15 bases remaining between them. This CDR3 contains 14 residues. Here the CDR3 reads CASSLRVSGQPQHF. CDR3 sequence (DNA): TGTGCCAGCAGCCTTCGGGTTTCAGGGCAGCCCCAGCATTTT.

J is TRBJ2-1 and V is TRBV3-1 (or the pseudogene TRBV3-2); 14 bases are shared with TRBD2. With V trimmed by 1 base and J by 6 bases, 2 bases remained unmatched. This CDR3 is built from 16 residues. In germline, CDR1 is LGHDT, CDR2 YNNKEL (reference sequence). The CDR3 loop reads CASSQAGLAGGNEQFF. DNA for the CDR3: TGTGCCAGCAGCCAAGCCGGACTAGCGGGAGGCAATGAGCAGTTCTTC.

This chain links TRBV29-1 with TRBJ1-1, with 8 bases lining up with TRBD1. Per the germline V gene, CDR1 is SQVTM and CDR2 is ANQGSEA. The CDR3 spans 12 residues. J gave up 4 bases and V 3 bases, and 1 base lay outside the gene matches. The CDR3 DNA is TGCAGCGTTGATGACAGGGGCACTGAAGCTTTCTTT. The encoded protein is CSVDDRGTEAFF. Looking up the rest from reference TRBV29-1 and TRBJ1-1 gives the full variable domain: SAVISQKPSRDICQRGTSLTIQCQVDSQVTMMFWYRQQPGQSLTLIATANQGSEATYESGFVIDKFPISRPNLTFSTLTVSNMSPEDSSIYLCSVDDRGTEAFFGQGTRLTVV.

Only one count was recorded for this clone. The J gene is TRBJ1-4, the V gene TRBV27; D call uncertain. Trimming stripped 5 bases from V and 12 bases from J, with 16 bases between. The CDR3 has 13 amino acids. Germline lookup yields CDR1 MNHEY and CDR2 SMNVEV (reference sequence). CDR3 region: CASSQDYGTELFF. CDR3 sequence (DNA): TGTGCCAGCAGTCAAGACTATGGAACGGAACTGTTTTTT.

The chain joins TRBV28 to TRBJ1-5, with D perhaps TRBD1 (5 bases). Germline CDR1 is MDHEN and CDR2 is SYDVKM. V was pared by 5 bases and J by 6 bases, with 17 bases between. The CDR3 runs to 15 residues. The CDR3 bases are TGTGCCAGCAGTCTTAGGGAACAGGTGGCTCAGCCCCAGCATTTT. It codes for CASSLREQVAQPQHF.

The chain links TRBV5-8 to TRBJ1-5; the match to TRBD1 covers 12 bases. This CDR3 is built from 18 residues. J gave up 1 base and V 4 bases, and 9 bases lay outside the gene matches. Germline V gene lookup returns CDR1 SGHTS and CDR2 YDEGEE. The CDR3 nucleotides read TGTGCCAGCAGCACCGGGGACAGGGGGCGGTTAAGCAATCAGCCCCAGCATTTT. The encoded protein is CASSTGDRGRLSNQPQHF.

The V and J genes are TRBV27 and TRBJ2-3; 9 nucleotides align to TRBD1. This CDR3 spans 17 amino acids. Germline CDR1 MNHEY, CDR2 SMNVEV (reference sequence). After removal of 4 bases from V and 4 bases from J, the junction contained 12 bases not matched to a gene. CDR3 residues: CASSWSATGGQADTQYF. CDR3 bases: TGTGCCAGCAGTTGGAGCGCGACAGGGGGTCAGGCAGATACGCAGTATTTT.

This clone was observed a single time. The chain uses TRBV3-1 (or the pseudogene TRBV3-2) and TRBJ2-1, with TRBD1 matching over 7 bases. Germline V gene lookup returns CDR1 LGHDT and CDR2 YNNKEL (reference sequence). Germline trimming cut 0 bases from V and 7 bases from J; bases unmatched to any gene: 12. The CDR3 loop spans 17 amino acids. The CDR3 DNA follows: TGTGCCAGCAGCCAAGACCCTAGCCGCTCCAGGGGGAATGAGCAGTTCTTC. It specifies CASSQDPSRSRGNEQFF.

The chain combines TRBV5-8 with TRBJ2-3, with D maybe TRBD2 (7 bases). Deletions cut 3 bases from V and 3 bases from J, with 14 bases between. Germline CDR1 SGHTS, CDR2 YDEGEE. This CDR3 is built from 15 residues. CDR3 coding DNA: TGTGCCAGCAGCTGGGAGGGGGGAGCGACAGATACGCAGTATTTT. This translates into CASSWEGGATDTQYF.

The rearrangement links TRBV10-1 to TRBJ2-3, with D tentatively TRBD1 (5 bases). Trimming left V 8 bases short and J 4 bases short, with 7 bases between. This CDR3 is built from 11 residues. Germline V gene sequence: CDR1 WNHNN, CDR2 SYGVQD (reference sequence). In DNA form, the CDR3 reads TGCGCCAGCTCGACAGCAGATACGCAGTATTTT. Amino acids: CASSTADTQYF.

V gene TRBV6-6 combines with J gene TRBJ2-3; maybe TRBD2 (5 bases). Germline values: CDR1 MNHNY, CDR2 SVGAGI (reference sequence). With 5 bases removed from V and 1 base from J, the gap between germline ends came to 10 bases. There are 14 residues in the CDR3. CDR3 in amino acids: CASSITRGTDTQYF. The CDR3 nucleotides are TGTGCCAGCAGTATTACTAGAGGCACAGATACGCAGTATTTT.

The rearrangement uses TRBV1 and TRBJ2-2; TRBD2, the table's D call, lacks a check against the DNA. TRBV1 is a pseudogene segment. The CDR3 has 16 residues. The CDR3 is CTSASGTSGNTGELFF. The CDR3 coding sequence is TGCACCAGCGCCTCTGGGACTAGCGGGAACACCGGGGAGCTGTTTTTT.

The chain joins TRBV9 to TRBJ2-5, with 12 bases lining up with TRBD2. Germline lookup yields CDR1 SGDLS and CDR2 YYNGEE. The CDR3 is 16 amino acids. Germline trimming cut 0 bases from V and 4 bases from J; bases unmatched to any gene: 4. CDR3: CASSVGLAGDIETQYF. As DNA, the CDR3 is TGTGCCAGCAGCGTAGGACTAGCGGGAGATATAGAGACCCAGTACTTC.

The chain joins TRBV14 to TRBJ1-2; the match to TRBD1 covers 7 bases. From germline, CDR1 is SGHDN and CDR2 FVKESK. CDR3 length: 13 amino acids. V was clipped by 5 bases and J by 5 bases; unmatched bases: 5. In DNA, the CDR3 is TGTGCCAGCAGCGCGACAGGGTGGTATGGCTACACCTTC. Translated, it gives CASSATGWYGYTF. The variable domain in full, with the rest retrieved from reference TRBV14 and TRBJ1-2, is EAGVTQFPSHSVIEKGQTVTLRCDPISGHDNLYWYRRVMGKEIKFLLHFVKESKQDESGMPNNRFLAERTGGTYSTLKVQPAELEDSGVYFCASSATGWYGYTFGSGTRLTVV.